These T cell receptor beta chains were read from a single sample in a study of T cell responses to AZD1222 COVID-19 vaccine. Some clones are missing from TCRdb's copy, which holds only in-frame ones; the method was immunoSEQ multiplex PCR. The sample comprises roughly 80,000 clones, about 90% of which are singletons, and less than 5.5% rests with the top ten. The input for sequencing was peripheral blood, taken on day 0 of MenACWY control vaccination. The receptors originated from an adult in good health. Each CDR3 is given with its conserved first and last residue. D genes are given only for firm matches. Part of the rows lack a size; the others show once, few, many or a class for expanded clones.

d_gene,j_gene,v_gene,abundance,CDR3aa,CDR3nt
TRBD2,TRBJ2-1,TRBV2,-,CASRKTSGPYNEQFF,TGTGCCAGCAGAAAAACTAGCGGCCCTTACAATGAGCAGTTCTTC
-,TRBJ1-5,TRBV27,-,CASSYAITEPQHF,TGTGCCAGCAGTTATGCAATTACTGAGCCCCAGCATTTT
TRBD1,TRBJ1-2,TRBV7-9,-,CASSLSRTGNYGYTF,TGTGCCAGCAGCTTATCTCGGACAGGAAACTATGGCTACACCTTC
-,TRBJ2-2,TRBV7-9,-,CASSLLGSPGPELFF,TGTGCCAGCAGCTTATTGGGTTCCCCTGGCCCCGAGCTGTTTTTT
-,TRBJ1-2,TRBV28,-,CASSLDNYGYTF,TGTGCCAGCAGTTTAGACAACTATGGCTACACCTTC
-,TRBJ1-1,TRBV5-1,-,CASSPRVGVNTEAFF,TGCGCCAGCAGCCCGAGGGTGGGGGTGAACACTGAAGCTTTCTTT
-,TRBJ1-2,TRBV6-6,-,CASAEAGYGYTF,TGTGCCAGCGCCGAAGCGGGCTATGGCTACACCTTC
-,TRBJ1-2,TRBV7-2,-,CASSLTRANGGYTF,TGTGCCAGCAGCCTAACACGAGCGAACGGTGGCTACACCTTC
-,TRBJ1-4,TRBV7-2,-,CASSLGVLGEKLFF,TGTGCCAGCAGCTTAGGGGTACTTGGGGAAAAACTGTTTTTT
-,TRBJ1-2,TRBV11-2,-,CASSRTDTSYGYTF,TGTGCCAGCAGTAGGACAGATACCTCCTATGGCTACACCTTC
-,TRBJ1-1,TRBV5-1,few,CASSPDGPLGGTEAFF,TGCGCCAGCAGCCCCGACGGACCGCTGGGAGGGACTGAAGCTTTCTTT
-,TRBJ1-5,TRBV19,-,CASSREINQPQHF,TGTGCCAGTAGCCGGGAGATCAATCAGCCCCAGCATTTT
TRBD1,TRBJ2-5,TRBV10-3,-,CAISAADRATRAETQYF,TGTGCCATCAGTGCTGCAGACAGGGCAACGAGGGCGGAGACCCAGTACTTC
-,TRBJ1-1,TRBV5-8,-,CASSLAQGTGKAFF,TGTGCCAGCAGCTTGGCCCAAGGTACAGGGAAAGCTTTCTTT
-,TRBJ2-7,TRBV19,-,CASSIARPLGEQYF,TGTGCCAGTAGTATCGCTAGGCCACTCGGCGAGCAGTACTTC
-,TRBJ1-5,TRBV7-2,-,CASSPGGGTNQPQHF,TGTGCCAGCAGCCCGGGAGGAGGTACCAATCAGCCCCAGCATTTT
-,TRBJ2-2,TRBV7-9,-,CASSPSLRGKNTGELFF,TGTGCCAGCAGCCCGTCGTTGCGAGGGAAGAACACCGGGGAGCTGTTTTTT
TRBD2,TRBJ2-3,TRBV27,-,CASSLSLGEGVSTDTQYF,TGTGCCAGCAGTTTATCCCTGGGGGAGGGAGTGAGCACAGATACGCAGTATTTT
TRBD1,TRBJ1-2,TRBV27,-,CASSLRAGGNINYGYTF,TGTGCCAGCAGTTTACGGGCAGGGGGGAACATTAACTATGGCTACACCTTC
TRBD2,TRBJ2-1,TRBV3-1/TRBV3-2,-,CASSELAGNEQFF,TGTGCCAGCAGCGAGCTAGCGGGCAATGAGCAGTTCTTC
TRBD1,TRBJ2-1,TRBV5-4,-,CATLGTDNEQFF,TGTGCCACCTTGGGGACAGACAATGAGCAGTTCTTC
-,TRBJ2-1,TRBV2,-,CASSETGGNEQFF,TGTGCCAGCAGTGAAACCGGGGGCAATGAGCAGTTCTTC
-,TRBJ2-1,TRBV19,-,CASSGGMGTNHEQFF,TGTGCCAGTAGTGGCGGGATGGGTACTAACCATGAGCAGTTCTTC
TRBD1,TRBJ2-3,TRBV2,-,CASIPGQGRADTQYF,TGTGCCAGCATCCCGGGACAGGGGAGAGCAGATACGCAGTATTTT
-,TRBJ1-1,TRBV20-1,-,CSARVRTEAFF,TGCAGTGCTAGGGTCAGAACTGAAGCTTTCTTT
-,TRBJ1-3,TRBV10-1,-,CASSENDRYNPLSGNTIYF,TGCGCCAGCAGTGAAAATGACCGGTACAATCCCCTCTCTGGAAACACCATATATTTT
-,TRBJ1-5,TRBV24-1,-,CATSEEHSNQPQHF,TGTGCCACCAGTGAAGAACATAGCAATCAGCCCCAGCATTTT
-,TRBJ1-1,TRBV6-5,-,CASSPRTHTEAFF,TGTGCCAGCAGCCCGAGGACCCACACTGAAGCTTTCTTT
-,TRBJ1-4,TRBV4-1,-,CASSPLGPSEKLFF,TGCGCCAGCAGCCCTCTTGGGCCATCTGAAAAACTGTTTTTT
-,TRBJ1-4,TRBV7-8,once,CASSPWGTGEKLFF,TGTGCCAGCAGCCCGTGGGGGACGGGTGAAAAACTGTTTTTT
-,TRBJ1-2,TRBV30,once,CAWRGVGGYTF,TGTGCCTGGAGAGGGGTGGGAGGCTACACCTTC
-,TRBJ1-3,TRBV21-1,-,CASNPGRVSRDTIYF,TGTGCCAGCAATCCGGGAAGAGTGTCGCGTGACACCATATATTTT
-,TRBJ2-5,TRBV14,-,CASSPPSRGRPQETQYF,TGTGCCAGCAGCCCACCTTCCCGGGGGCGACCTCAAGAGACCCAGTACTTC
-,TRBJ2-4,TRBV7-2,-,CASSSQGVGRLDQYF,TGTGCCAGCAGTTCCCAGGGGGTTGGGAGGTTGGATCAGTACTTC
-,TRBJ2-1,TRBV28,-,CASSLFGQGVYNEQFF,TGTGCCAGCAGTTTATTCGGTCAGGGAGTATACAATGAGCAGTTCTTC
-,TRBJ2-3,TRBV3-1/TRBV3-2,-,CASSILGDTQYF,TGTGCCAGCAGTATTCTGGGAGATACGCAGTATTTT
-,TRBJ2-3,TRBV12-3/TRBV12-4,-,CASSVGDTQYF,TGTGCCAGCAGCGTCGGCGATACGCAGTATTTT
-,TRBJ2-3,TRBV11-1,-,CASSYTTTDTQYF,TGTGCCAGCAGCTATACCACCACAGATACGCAGTATTTT
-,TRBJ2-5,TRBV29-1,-,CSSGGYQETQYF,TGCAGCTCTGGAGGTTACCAAGAGACCCAGTACTTC
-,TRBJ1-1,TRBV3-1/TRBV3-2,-,CASSQESGQYTEAFF,TGTGCCAGCAGCCAAGAGTCCGGACAATACACTGAAGCTTTCTTT
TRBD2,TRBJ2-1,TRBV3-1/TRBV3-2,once,CASSQSILAGGPSYNEQFF,TGTGCCAGCAGCCAATCGATACTAGCGGGAGGGCCCTCCTACAATGAGCAGTTCTTC
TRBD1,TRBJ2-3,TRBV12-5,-,CASGSGQTSTDTQYF,TGTGCTAGTGGTTCGGGACAGACCAGCACAGATACGCAGTATTTT
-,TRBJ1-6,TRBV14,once,CASSLTNNSPLHF,TGTGCCAGCAGCCTCACAAATAATTCACCCCTCCACTTT
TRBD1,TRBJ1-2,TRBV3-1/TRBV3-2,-,CASSHLPGQGKENGYTF,TGTGCCAGCAGCCACCTGCCAGGACAGGGAAAAGAAAATGGCTACACCTTC
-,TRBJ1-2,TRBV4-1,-,CASSQDGTYLPYGYTF,TGCGCCAGCAGCCAAGATGGGACTTACCTCCCCTATGGCTACACCTTC
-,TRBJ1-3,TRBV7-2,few,CASSSTPGNTIYF,TGTGCCAGCAGCTCCACTCCCGGAAACACCATATATTTT
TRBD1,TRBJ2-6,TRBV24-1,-,CATSVEPGQYNSGANVLTF,TGTGCCACCAGTGTAGAGCCGGGACAGTACAACTCTGGGGCCAACGTCCTGACTTTC
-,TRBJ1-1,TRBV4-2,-,CASSQGSEAFF,TGTGCCAGCAGCCAAGGCTCTGAAGCTTTCTTT
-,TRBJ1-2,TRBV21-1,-,CASNRLQLPIGYGYTF,TGTGCCAGCAACCGCCTTCAGCTACCCATTGGCTATGGCTACACCTTC
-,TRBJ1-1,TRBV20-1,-,CSAGRTEAFF,TGCAGTGCTGGGAGGACTGAAGCTTTCTTT
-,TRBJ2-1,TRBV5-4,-,CASSLVLSAKRQFF,TGTGCCAGCAGCTTGGTACTTAGCGCGAAGAGGCAGTTCTTC
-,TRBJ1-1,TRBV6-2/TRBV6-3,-,CASSYPIFQGRSTEAFF,TGTGCCAGCAGTTACCCTATTTTTCAGGGTCGTAGCACTGAAGCTTTCTTT
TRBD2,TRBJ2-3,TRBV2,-,CASNPGGLAGYDTQYF,TGTGCCAGCAATCCAGGGGGACTAGCGGGGTATGATACGCAGTATTTT
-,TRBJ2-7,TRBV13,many,CASSLGLTSYYEQYF,TGTGCCAGCAGCTTAGGCCTAACTTCTTACTACGAGCAGTACTTC
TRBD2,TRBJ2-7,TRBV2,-,CASSSTLAGGPVRRNYEQYF,TGTGCCAGCAGTTCAACGTTAGCGGGAGGGCCTGTAAGGAGGAACTACGAGCAGTACTTC
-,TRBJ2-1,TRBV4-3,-,CASSQDLGAGQFF,TGCGCCAGCAGCCAAGATTTAGGGGCCGGGCAGTTCTTC
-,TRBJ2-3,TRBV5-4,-,CASSSDWEDTQYF,TGTGCCAGCAGCTCGGATTGGGAGGATACGCAGTATTTT